This T cell receptor (beta chain) was identified in a study of OX40 agonist ivuxolimab in advanced cancers. Study-level background: Those treated in dose escalation had hepatocellular carcinoma, melanoma, renal cell cancer or head and neck cancer. General study findings and limits: Relative to CD4+ cells, CD8+ T cells on average had more expanded clones.

A word on this clone: The antigen remains unidentified.

Sequencing used immunoSEQ multiplex PCR; TCRdb keeps in-frame clones, though not all of them. This table has tens of thousands of clones, around 90% appearing once. The V gene end was trimmed by 6 bases and the J gene end by 1 base; junction bases not matched to a gene: 4. CDR1 LNHDA and CDR2 SQIVND come from the germline V gene (reference sequence). This CDR3 has 15 amino acids. The receptor's source is an adult with an advanced solid tumor such as melanoma, head and neck, liver or kidney cancer. Sequenced here: CD4+ or CD8+ T cells sorted from blood, sampled in a trial of the OX40 agonist ivuxolimab. V is TRBV19 and J is TRBJ2-3; 10 nucleotides agree with TRBD2. CDR3 bases: TGTGCCAGTAGCCCCGGGACTAGCGGCACAGATACGCAGTATTTT. Protein product: CASSPGTSGTDTQYF.